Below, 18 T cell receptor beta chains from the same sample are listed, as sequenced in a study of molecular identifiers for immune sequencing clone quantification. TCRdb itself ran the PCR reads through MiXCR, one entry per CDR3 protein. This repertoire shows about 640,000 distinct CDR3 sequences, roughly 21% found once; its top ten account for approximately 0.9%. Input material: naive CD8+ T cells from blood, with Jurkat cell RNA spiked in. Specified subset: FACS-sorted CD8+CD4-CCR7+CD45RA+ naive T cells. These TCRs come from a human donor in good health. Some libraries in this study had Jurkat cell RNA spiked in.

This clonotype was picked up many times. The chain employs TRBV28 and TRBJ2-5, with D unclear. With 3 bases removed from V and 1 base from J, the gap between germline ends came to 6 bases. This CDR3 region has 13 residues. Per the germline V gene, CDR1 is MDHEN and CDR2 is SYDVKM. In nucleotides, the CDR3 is TGTGCCAGCAGTTTCAGGACCCAAGAGACCCAGTACTTC. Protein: CASSFRTQETQYF.

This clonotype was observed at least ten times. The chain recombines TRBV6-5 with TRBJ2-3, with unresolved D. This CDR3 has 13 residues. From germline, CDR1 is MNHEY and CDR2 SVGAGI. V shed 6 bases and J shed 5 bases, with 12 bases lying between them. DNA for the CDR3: TGTGCCAGCAGCCCCGCCGTGATAGATACGCAGTATTTT. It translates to CASSPAVIDTQYF.

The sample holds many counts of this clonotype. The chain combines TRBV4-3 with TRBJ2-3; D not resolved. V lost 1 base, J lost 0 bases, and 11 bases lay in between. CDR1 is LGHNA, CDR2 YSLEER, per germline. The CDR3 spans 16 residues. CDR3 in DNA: TGCGCCAGCAGCCAAGCCGCGTTGACTAGCACAGATACGCAGTATTTT. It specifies CASSQAALTSTDTQYF.

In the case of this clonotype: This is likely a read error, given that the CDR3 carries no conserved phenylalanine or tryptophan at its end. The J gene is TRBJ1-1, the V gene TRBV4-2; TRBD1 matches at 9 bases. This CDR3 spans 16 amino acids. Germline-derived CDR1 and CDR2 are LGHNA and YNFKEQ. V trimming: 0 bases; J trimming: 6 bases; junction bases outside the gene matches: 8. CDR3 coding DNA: TGTGCCAGCAGCCAAGAACAGGGGGCGATTCTGTCTGAAGCTTTCTCT. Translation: CASSQEQGAILSEAFS.

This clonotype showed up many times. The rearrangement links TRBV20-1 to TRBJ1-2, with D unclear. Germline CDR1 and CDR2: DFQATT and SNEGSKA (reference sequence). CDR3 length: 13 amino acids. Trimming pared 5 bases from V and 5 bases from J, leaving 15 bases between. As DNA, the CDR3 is TGCAGTGCTGCCCGACTCCTTCAATATGGCTACACCTTC. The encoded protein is CSAARLLQYGYTF.

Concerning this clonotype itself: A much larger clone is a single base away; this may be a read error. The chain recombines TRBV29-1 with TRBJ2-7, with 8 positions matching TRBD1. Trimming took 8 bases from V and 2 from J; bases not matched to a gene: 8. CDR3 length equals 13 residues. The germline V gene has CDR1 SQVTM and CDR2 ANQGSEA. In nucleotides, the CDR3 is TGCAGCCCTTGGACAGGGTCGACCTACGAGCAGTACTTC. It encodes CSPWTGSTYEQYF.

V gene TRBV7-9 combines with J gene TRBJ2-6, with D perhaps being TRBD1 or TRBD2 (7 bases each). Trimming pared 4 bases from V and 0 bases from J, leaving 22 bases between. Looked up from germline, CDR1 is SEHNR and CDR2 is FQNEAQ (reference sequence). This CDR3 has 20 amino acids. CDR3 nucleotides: TGTGCCAGCAGCTCAAGCACAGGGGCCCCGGGAGGCTCTGGGGCCAACGTCCTGACTTTC. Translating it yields CASSSSTGAPGGSGANVLTF.

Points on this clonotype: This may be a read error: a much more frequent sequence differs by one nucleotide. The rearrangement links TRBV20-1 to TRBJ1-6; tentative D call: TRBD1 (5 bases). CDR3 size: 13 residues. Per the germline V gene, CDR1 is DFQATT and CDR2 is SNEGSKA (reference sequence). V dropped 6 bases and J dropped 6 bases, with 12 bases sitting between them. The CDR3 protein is CSARGRSNSPLHF. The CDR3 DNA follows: TGCAGTGCGCGGGGCAGAAGTAATTCACCCCTCCACTTT.

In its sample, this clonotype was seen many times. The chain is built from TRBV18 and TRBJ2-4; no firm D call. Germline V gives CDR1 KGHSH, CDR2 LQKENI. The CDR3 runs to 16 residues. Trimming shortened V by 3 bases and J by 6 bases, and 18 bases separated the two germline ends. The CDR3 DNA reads TGTGCCAGCTCACCCAATTTTGGGTCGGAGATAAACATTCAGTACTTC. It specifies CASSPNFGSEINIQYF.

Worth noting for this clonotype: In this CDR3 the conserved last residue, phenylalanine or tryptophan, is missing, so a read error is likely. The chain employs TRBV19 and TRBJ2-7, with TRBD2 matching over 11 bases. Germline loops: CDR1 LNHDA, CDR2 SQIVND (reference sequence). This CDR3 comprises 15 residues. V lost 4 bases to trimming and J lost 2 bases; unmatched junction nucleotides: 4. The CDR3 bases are TGTGCCAGTAGTAAATCGACTAGCGGGGCCTACGAGCAGTACTCC. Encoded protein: CASSKSTSGAYEQYS.

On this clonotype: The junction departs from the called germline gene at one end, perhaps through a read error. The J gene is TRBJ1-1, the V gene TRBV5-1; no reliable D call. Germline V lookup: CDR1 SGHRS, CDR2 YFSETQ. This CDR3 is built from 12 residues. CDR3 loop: CASSFGGTEALF. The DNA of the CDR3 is TGCGCCAGCAGCTTTGGAGGTACTGAAGCTCTCTTT.

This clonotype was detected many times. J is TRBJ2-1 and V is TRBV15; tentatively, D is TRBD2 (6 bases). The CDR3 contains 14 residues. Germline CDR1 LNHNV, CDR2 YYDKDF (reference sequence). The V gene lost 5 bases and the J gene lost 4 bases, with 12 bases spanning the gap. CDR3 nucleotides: TGTGCCACCAGCGGGCGACTAGGATACAATGAGCAGTTCTTC. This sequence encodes CATSGRLGYNEQFF.

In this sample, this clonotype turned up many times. The CDR3 DNA reads as TGCAGTGCTAGAGTAGCGGGAGGAACCTACGAGCAGTACTTC. As protein: CSARVAGGTYEQYF. This sequence joins TRBV20-1 and TRBJ2-7, with TRBD2 matching 10 bases. This CDR3 region has 14 residues. Germline loops: CDR1 DFQATT, CDR2 SNEGSKA (reference sequence). V lost 1 base and J lost 2; bases outside the gene matches: 2.

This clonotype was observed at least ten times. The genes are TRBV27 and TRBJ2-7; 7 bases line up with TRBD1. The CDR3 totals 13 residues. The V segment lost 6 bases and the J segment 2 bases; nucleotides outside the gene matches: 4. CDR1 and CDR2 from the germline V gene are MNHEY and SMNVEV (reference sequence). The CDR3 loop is CASSRDSTYEQYF. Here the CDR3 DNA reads TGTGCCAGCAGCCGGGACAGCACCTACGAGCAGTACTTC.

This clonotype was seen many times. The CDR3 protein is CATSDNSRGDEQYF. The DNA for the CDR3 is TGTGCCACCAGTGATAACAGCCGGGGCGACGAGCAGTACTTC. The chain combines TRBV24-1 with TRBJ2-7; either TRBD1 or TRBD2 may fit D (5 bases each). This CDR3 is 14 amino acids long. CDR1 KGHDR and CDR2 SFDVKD come from the germline V gene. V lost 3 bases, J lost 5 bases, and 13 bases lay in between.

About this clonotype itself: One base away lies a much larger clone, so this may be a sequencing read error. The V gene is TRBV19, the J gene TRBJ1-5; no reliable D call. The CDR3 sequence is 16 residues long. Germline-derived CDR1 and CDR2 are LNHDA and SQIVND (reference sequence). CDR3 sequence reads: CASSMGSSPSHQPPHF. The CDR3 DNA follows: TGTGCCAGTAGTATGGGTAGCTCCCCGAGCCATCAGCCCCCGCATTTT.

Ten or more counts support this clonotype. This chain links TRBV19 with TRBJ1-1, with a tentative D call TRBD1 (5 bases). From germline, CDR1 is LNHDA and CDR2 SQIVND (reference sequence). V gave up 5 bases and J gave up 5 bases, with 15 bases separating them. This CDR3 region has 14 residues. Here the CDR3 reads CASSPQLQGTEAFF. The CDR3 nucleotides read TGTGCCAGTAGTCCCCAACTCCAGGGTACTGAAGCTTTCTTT. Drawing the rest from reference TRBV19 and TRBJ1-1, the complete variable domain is DGGITQSPKYLFRKEGQNVTLSCEQNLNHDAMYWYRQDPGQGLRLIYYSQIVNDFQKGDIAEGYSVSREKKESFPLTVTSAQKNPTAFYLCASSPQLQGTEAFFGQGTRLTVV.

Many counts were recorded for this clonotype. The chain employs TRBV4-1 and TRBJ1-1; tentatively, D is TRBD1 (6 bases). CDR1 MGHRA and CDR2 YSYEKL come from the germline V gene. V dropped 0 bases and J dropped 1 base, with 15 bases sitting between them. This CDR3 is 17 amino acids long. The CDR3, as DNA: TGCGCCAGCAGCCAAGATAGGGGGGGAAAGGGGAACACTGAAGCTTTCTTT. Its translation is CASSQDRGGKGNTEAFF.